These T cell receptor beta chains were read from a single sample in a study of glioma-infiltrating T cells. TCRdb itself ran the multiplex PCR reads through MiXCR, one entry per CDR3 protein. The sample lists around 150,000 distinct CDR3 sequences, approximately 39% seen once, with over 15% in the top ten. The sample comprised glioma tissue, nonneoplastic brain tissue, or PBMCs (not recorded which). The receptors come from a human donor with low-grade glioma or glioblastoma, undergoing nonglioma brain surgery, or in good health (not recorded which). Each CDR3 is given with its conserved first and last residue. The order of the fields is V gene, J gene, clone size, D gene, CDR3 protein, CDR3 DNA. A D gene is named only where the DNA matches it firmly. Clone size is stated in some rows and not others, as once, few, many or a class when expanded.

v_gene: TRBV7-2; j_gene: TRBJ2-7; abundance: many; d_gene: .; CDR3aa: CASSYRTGGEQYF; CDR3nt: TGTGCCAGCAGCTATAGGACAGGAGGGGAGCAGTACTTC
v_gene: TRBV10-2; j_gene: TRBJ2-1; abundance: .; d_gene: TRBD2; CDR3aa: CASSYPTRLAGAYNEQFF; CDR3nt: TGTGCCAGCAGTTACCCCACAAGACTAGCGGGAGCCTACAATGAGCAGTTCTTC
v_gene: TRBV6-1; j_gene: TRBJ2-7; abundance: many; d_gene: TRBD2; CDR3aa: CASRDSGTYEQYF; CDR3nt: TGTGCCAGCAGAGATAGCGGGACCTACGAGCAGTACTTC
v_gene: TRBV10-2; j_gene: TRBJ1-2; abundance: few; d_gene: .; CDR3aa: CASSAGRQEIGYTF; CDR3nt: TGCGCCAGCAGTGCAGGGAGACAGGAGATTGGCTACACCTTC
v_gene: TRBV18; j_gene: TRBJ2-5; abundance: .; d_gene: .; CDR3aa: CASSPSLYQETQYF; CDR3nt: TGTGCCAGCTCGCCGAGCCTGTACCAAGAGACCCAGTACTTC
v_gene: TRBV7-2; j_gene: TRBJ2-5; abundance: many; d_gene: TRBD2; CDR3aa: CASSSGLAVETQYF; CDR3nt: TGTGCCAGCAGCTCGGGACTAGCGGTGGAGACCCAGTACTTC
v_gene: TRBV10-3; j_gene: TRBJ2-7; abundance: .; d_gene: .; CDR3aa: CAISRDSYEQYF; CDR3nt: TGTGCCATCAGTCGGGACTCCTACGAGCAGTACTTC
v_gene: TRBV19; j_gene: TRBJ1-5; abundance: few; d_gene: .; CDR3aa: CASTGFNQPQHF; CDR3nt: TGTGCCTCAACAGGGTTCAATCAGCCCCAGCATTTT
v_gene: TRBV6-1; j_gene: TRBJ1-2; abundance: many; d_gene: .; CDR3aa: CASREGLNRGYTF; CDR3nt: TGTGCCAGCAGGGAGGGTCTGAACCGTGGCTACACCTTC
v_gene: TRBV4-1; j_gene: TRBJ1-1; abundance: few; d_gene: .; CDR3aa: CASSQGNAIRNPEAFF; CDR3nt: TGCGCCAGCAGCCAAGGGAACGCCATTCGTAACCCTGAAGCTTTCTTT
v_gene: TRBV3-1; j_gene: TRBJ2-3; abundance: .; d_gene: TRBD2; CDR3aa: CASSPLGGSTDTQYF; CDR3nt: TGTGCCAGCAGCCCCCTGGGGGGGAGCACAGATACGCAGTATTTT
v_gene: TRBV6-1; j_gene: TRBJ1-3; abundance: .; d_gene: TRBD1; CDR3aa: CASSTTGAQSGNTIYF; CDR3nt: TGTGCCAGCAGTACAACAGGGGCCCAATCTGGAAACACCATATATTTT
v_gene: TRBV4-3; j_gene: TRBJ2-7; abundance: many; d_gene: .; CDR3aa: CASSQDLGRGLYEQYF; CDR3nt: TGCGCCAGCAGCCAAGATTTAGGACGAGGATTGTACGAGCAGTACTTC
v_gene: TRBV6-1; j_gene: TRBJ2-5; abundance: .; d_gene: TRBD1; CDR3aa: CASRSGQGVTQYF; CDR3nt: TGTGCCAGCAGATCGGGACAGGGAGTGACCCAGTACTTC
v_gene: TRBV7-6; j_gene: TRBJ2-3; abundance: few; d_gene: .; CDR3aa: CASSLANGTERTDTQYF; CDR3nt: TGTGCCAGCAGCTTAGCGAACGGGACGGAGCGCACAGATACGCAGTATTTT
v_gene: TRBV6-1; j_gene: TRBJ1-2; abundance: .; d_gene: .; CDR3aa: CASSSNPRLGWDGYTF; CDR3nt: TGTGCCAGCAGTTCGAACCCCCGTCTGGGATGGGATGGCTACACCTTC
v_gene: TRBV3-1; j_gene: TRBJ2-7; abundance: .; d_gene: .; CDR3aa: CASSQISSEQYF; CDR3nt: TGTGCCAGCAGCCAAATTAGCAGCGAGCAGTACTTC
v_gene: TRBV10-3; j_gene: TRBJ1-1; abundance: few; d_gene: .; CDR3aa: CAISGGMNTEAFF; CDR3nt: TGTGCCATCAGTGGGGGAATGAACACTGAAGCTTTCTTT
v_gene: TRBV6-5; j_gene: TRBJ1-2; abundance: .; d_gene: TRBD1; CDR3aa: CASSQGQVEGYGYTF; CDR3nt: TGTGCCAGCAGTCAAGGACAGGTAGAGGGCTATGGCTACACCTTC
v_gene: TRBV12-3/TRBV12-4; j_gene: TRBJ2-6; abundance: .; d_gene: .; CDR3aa: CASSMDSSGANVLTF; CDR3nt: TGTGCCAGCAGTATGGACAGCTCTGGGGCCAACGTCCTGACTTTC
v_gene: TRBV28; j_gene: TRBJ1-6; abundance: .; d_gene: .; CDR3aa: CASSPNRDGSPLHF; CDR3nt: TGTGCCAGCAGCCCTAACAGGGATGGTTCACCCCTCCACTTT
v_gene: TRBV4-2; j_gene: TRBJ2-7; abundance: once; d_gene: TRBD1; CDR3aa: CASSHAQGAFNEQYF; CDR3nt: TGTGCCAGCAGCCATGCCCAGGGGGCCTTTAACGAGCAGTACTTC
v_gene: TRBV20-1; j_gene: TRBJ2-7; abundance: .; d_gene: .; CDR3aa: CSAGTSAYEQYF; CDR3nt: TGCAGTGCTGGGACCTCGGCCTACGAGCAGTACTTC
v_gene: TRBV27; j_gene: TRBJ2-1; abundance: .; d_gene: TRBD2; CDR3aa: CASSQHLIGLAGNEQFF; CDR3nt: TGTGCCAGCAGCCAGCATCTAATCGGACTAGCGGGGAATGAGCAGTTCTTC